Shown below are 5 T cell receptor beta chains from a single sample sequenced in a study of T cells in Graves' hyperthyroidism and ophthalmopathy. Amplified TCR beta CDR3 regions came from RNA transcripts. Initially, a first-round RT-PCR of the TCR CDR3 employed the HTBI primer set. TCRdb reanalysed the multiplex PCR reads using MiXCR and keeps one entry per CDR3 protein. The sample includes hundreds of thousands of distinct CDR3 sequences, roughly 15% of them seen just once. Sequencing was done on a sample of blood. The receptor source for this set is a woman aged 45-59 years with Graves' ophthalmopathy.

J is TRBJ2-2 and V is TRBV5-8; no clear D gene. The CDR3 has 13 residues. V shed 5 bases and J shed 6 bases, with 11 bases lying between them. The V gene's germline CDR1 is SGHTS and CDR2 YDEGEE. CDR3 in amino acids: CASSLTPAGELFF. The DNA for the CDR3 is TGTGCCAGCAGTTTGACACCAGCCGGGGAGCTGTTTTTT.

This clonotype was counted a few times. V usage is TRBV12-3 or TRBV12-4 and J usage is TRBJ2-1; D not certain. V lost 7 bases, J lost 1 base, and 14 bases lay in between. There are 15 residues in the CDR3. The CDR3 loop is CASIWGLSSYNEQFF. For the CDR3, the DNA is TGTGCCAGCATTTGGGGATTGAGTTCCTACAATGAGCAGTTCTTC.

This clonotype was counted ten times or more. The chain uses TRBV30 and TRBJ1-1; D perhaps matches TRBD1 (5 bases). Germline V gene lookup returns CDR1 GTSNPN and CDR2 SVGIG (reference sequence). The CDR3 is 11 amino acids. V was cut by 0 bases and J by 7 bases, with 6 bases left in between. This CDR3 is CAWSVGGEAFF. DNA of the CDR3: TGTGCCTGGAGTGTGGGGGGTGAAGCTTTCTTT. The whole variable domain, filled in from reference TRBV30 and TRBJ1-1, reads SQTIHQWPATLVQPVGSPLSLECTVEGTSNPNLYWYRQAAGRGLQLLFYSVGIGQISSEVPQNLSASRPQDRQFILSSKKLLLSDSGFYLCAWSVGGEAFFGQGTRLTVV.

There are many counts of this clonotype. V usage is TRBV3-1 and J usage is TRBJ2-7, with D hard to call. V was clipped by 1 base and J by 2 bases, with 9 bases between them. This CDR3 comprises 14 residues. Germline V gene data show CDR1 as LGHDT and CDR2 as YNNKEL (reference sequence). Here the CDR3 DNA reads TGTGCCAGCAGCCAAGCAATAGGGACCTACGAGCAGTACTTC. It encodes CASSQAIGTYEQYF.

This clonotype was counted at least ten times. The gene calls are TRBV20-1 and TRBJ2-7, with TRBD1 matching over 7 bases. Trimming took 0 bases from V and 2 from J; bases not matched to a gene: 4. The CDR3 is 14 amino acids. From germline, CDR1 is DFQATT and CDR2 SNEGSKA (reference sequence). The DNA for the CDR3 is TGCAGTGCTAGAGATGAGGGGGCAACCTACGAGCAGTACTTC. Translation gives CSARDEGATYEQYF.